This TCR beta chain comes out of a study of T cell repertoires in cytomegalovirus infection. Across the study: Recently identified HLA-C-restricted CMV epitopes were used, and well-studied HLA-B-restricted CMV epitopes were used as well. Indications came from public TCR beta signatures; they pointed to CMV infection and to a matching HLA type. Whole-study results and caveats: Totalled public TCR beta family frequency picked out people who carried CMV plus the relevant HLA.

CDR3 length: 14 residues. V was trimmed by 3 bases and J by 2 bases, leaving 11 bases between them. Germline V lookup: CDR1 SGHNT, CDR2 YENEEA. TCRdb reprocessed the reads with MiXCR, giving one entry per CDR3 protein. In the table there are about half a million distinct CDR3 sequences, 33% of which are singletons. In the case of this clonotype: Antigen specificity is unknown.

Source: cultured PBMCs, taken from culture after CMV antigen stimulation. The origin of this receptor is a human donor in good health (CMV status not recorded). Some clones in this sample may be carry-over from other donors' samples. The chain is built from TRBV11-3 and TRBJ2-7; D uncertain. In nucleotides, the CDR3 is TGTGCCAGCAGCTTTCCTATAGAGGCCTACGAGCAGTACTTC. Amino acid sequence: CASSFPIEAYEQYF.